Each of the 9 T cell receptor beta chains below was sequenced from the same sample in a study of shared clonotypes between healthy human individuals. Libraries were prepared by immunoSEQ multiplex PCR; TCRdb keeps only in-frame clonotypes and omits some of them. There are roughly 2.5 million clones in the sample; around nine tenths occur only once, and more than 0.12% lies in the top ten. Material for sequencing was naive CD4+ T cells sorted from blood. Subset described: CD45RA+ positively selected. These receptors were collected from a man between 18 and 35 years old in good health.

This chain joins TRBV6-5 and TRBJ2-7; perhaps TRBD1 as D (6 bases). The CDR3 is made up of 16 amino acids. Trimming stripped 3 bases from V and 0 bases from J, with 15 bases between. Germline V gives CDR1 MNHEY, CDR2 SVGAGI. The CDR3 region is CASSYSTGKGSYEQYF. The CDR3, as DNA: TGTGCCAGCAGTTATTCCACAGGGAAGGGCTCCTACGAGCAGTACTTC.

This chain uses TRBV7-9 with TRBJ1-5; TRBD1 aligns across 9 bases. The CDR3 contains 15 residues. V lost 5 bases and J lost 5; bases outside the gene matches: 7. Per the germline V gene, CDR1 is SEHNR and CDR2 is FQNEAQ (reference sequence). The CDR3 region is CASSEGQGSYQPQHF. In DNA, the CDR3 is TGTGCCAGCAGCGAGGGACAGGGCTCGTATCAGCCCCAGCATTTT. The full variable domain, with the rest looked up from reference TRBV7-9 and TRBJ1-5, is DTGVSQNPRHKITKRGQNVTFRCDPISEHNRLYWYRQTLGQGPEFLTYFQNEAQLEKSRLLSDRFSAERPKGSFSTLEIQRTEQGDSAMYLCASSEGQGSYQPQHFGDGTRLSIL.

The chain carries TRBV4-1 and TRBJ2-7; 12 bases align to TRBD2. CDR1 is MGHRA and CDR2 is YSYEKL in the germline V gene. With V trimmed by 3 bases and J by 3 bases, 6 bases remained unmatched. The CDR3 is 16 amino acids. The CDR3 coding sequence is TGCGCCAGCAGCCATTCCGGGACTAGCGGGCTCTACGAGCAGTACTTC. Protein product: CASSHSGTSGLYEQYF.

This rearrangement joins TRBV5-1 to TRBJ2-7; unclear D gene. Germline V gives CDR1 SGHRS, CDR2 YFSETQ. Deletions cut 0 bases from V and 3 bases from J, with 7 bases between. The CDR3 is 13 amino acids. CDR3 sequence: CASSLDKNYEQYF. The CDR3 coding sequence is TGCGCCAGCAGCTTGGACAAAAACTACGAGCAGTACTTC. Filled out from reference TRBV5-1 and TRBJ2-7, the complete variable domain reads KAGVTQTPRYLIKTRGQQVTLSCSPISGHRSVSWYQQTPGQGLQFLFEYFSETQRNKGNFPGRFSGRQFSNSRSEMNVSTLELGDSALYLCASSLDKNYEQYFGPGTRLTVT.

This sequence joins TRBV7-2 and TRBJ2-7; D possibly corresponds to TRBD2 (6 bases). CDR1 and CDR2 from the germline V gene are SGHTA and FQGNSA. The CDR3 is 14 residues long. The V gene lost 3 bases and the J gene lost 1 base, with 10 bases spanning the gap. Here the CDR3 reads CASSLRLGSYEQYF. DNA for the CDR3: TGTGCCAGCAGCTTGAGACTAGGGTCCTACGAGCAGTACTTC.

The CDR3 DNA follows: TGTGCCAGCAGCTTAGATGTTGTGGACGGCTACACCTTC. Amino acid sequence: CASSLDVVDGYTF. The chain is built from TRBV7-9 and TRBJ1-2; unclear D gene. This CDR3 comprises 13 residues. Trimming cost V 1 base and J 8 bases, with 11 bases left between them. Germline CDR1 is SEHNR and CDR2 is FQNEAQ (reference sequence).

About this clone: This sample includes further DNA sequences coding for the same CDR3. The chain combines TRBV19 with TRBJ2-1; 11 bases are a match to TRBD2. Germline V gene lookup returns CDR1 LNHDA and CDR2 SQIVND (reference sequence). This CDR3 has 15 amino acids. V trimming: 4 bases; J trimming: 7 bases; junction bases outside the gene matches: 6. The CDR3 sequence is CASSTLAGAGNEQFF. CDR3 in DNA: TGTGCCAGTAGTACACTAGCGGGAGCGGGTAATGAGCAGTTCTTC.

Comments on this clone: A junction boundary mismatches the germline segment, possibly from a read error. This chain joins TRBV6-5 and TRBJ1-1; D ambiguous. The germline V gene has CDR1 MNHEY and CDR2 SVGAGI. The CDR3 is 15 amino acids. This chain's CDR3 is CASSYHGELKTEAFF. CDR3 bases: TGTGCCAGCAGTTACCACGGAGAGTTGAAGACTGAAGCTTTCTTT.

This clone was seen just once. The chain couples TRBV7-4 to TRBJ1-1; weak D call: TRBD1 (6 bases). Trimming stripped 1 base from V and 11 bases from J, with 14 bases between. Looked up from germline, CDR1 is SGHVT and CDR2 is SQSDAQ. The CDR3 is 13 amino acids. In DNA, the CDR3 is TGTGCCAGCAGCTTAGGCAGGGGACGGGTGGCTTTCTTT. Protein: CASSLGRGRVAFF.